This entry is about one TCR beta chain. Per the study methods: The authors estimated nucleated cell counts from reference gene primer amplification. Clones were read by immunoSEQ multiplex PCR, and TCRdb kept only the in-frame ones, dropping some. V and J calls and clone size are copied from that table; D and trimming were computed from the DNA. The sample shows about 71,000 clones, 82% of them seen only once. Germline V CDR1 and CDR2: ENHRY, SYGVKD. This CDR3 comprises 14 residues. V shed 4 bases and J 5 bases; nucleotides not matched to a gene: 4. These data belong to a study of blood T cell repertoires in COVID-19.

The source is a woman older than 75 with acute or convalescent COVID-19. The genes are TRBV10-3 and TRBJ1-1; 10 bases agree with TRBD1. The specimen sequenced was peripheral blood. The CDR3: CAISAGTGATEAFF. The CDR3 bases are TGTGCCATCAGTGCCGGGACAGGGGCGACTGAAGCTTTCTTT.